This TCR beta chain was documented in a study of shared clonotypes between healthy human individuals. Sequenced by immunoSEQ multiplex PCR; TCRdb stores in-frame clones only, minus some. The sample lists 300,000 or so clones; around 67% were seen once. The V gene's germline CDR1 is SGHDT and CDR2 YYEEEE. V shed 6 bases and J 1 base; nucleotides not matched to a gene: 5. This CDR3 comprises 16 residues. The sample comprised memory CD4+ T cells sorted from blood. Subset indicated: CD45RA-negative fraction. The chain couples TRBV5-6 to TRBJ2-1; 12 bases match TRBD2. This receptor was taken from a man aged 25 to 45 in good health. The CDR3 loop reads CASTLLAGGSYNEQFF. Written as DNA, the CDR3 is TGTGCCAGCACCCTCCTAGCGGGAGGGTCCTACAATGAGCAGTTCTTC.